The 14 T cell receptor beta chains below come from one sample, sequenced in a study of OX40 agonist ivuxolimab in advanced cancers. TCRdb's table, derived via immunoSEQ multiplex PCR, lists solely in-frame clones and lacks some. The sample lists around 19,000 clones; approximately 73% were seen once. This sample comprised CD4+ or CD8+ T cells sorted from blood, obtained in a trial of the OX40 agonist ivuxolimab. Receptors originate from an adult with an advanced solid tumor such as melanoma, head and neck, liver or kidney cancer.

The chain links TRBV5-4 to TRBJ2-1; 7 nucleotides align to TRBD2. CDR3 size: 17 residues. Germline V gene data show CDR1 as SGHNT and CDR2 as YYREEE (reference sequence). V shed 2 bases and J 6 bases; nucleotides not matched to a gene: 14. The CDR3 loop reads CASSLGRREAVGNEQFF. CDR3 DNA: TGTGCCAGCAGCTTAGGTCGTCGGGAGGCCGTTGGCAATGAGCAGTTCTTC.

CDR3 sequence: CASSSFTDERGSYEQYF. The CDR3 DNA is TGTGCCAGCAGCTCCTTCACTGACGAGCGGGGCTCATACGAGCAGTACTTC. The chain has TRBV5-4 and TRBJ2-7, with 7 positions matching TRBD2. The germline V gene has CDR1 SGHNT and CDR2 YYREEE (reference sequence). Unmatched junction bases numbered 16, after V lost 3 bases and J lost 4 bases. The CDR3 runs to 17 residues.

V is TRBV28 and J is TRBJ1-1; D gene uncertain. Per germline, CDR1 MDHEN and CDR2 SYDVKM. Trimming stripped 6 bases from V and 0 bases from J, with 11 bases between. The CDR3 is 14 residues long. CDR3 sequence reads: CASRLTTVNTEAFF. Here the CDR3 DNA reads TGTGCCAGCAGACTAACCACGGTGAACACTGAAGCTTTCTTT.

This clone was seen only once. The chain carries TRBV28 and TRBJ1-2, with 10 bases fitting TRBD1. The CDR3 extends over 16 amino acids. Trimming cost V 6 bases and J 3 bases; bases outside gene matches: 10. Germline lookup yields CDR1 MDHEN and CDR2 SYDVKM. The DNA for the CDR3 is TGTGCCAGCAGACCAGAACCGGGACAGGGGTACTATGGCTACACCTTC. This gives the protein CASRPEPGQGYYGYTF.

The chain employs TRBV27 and TRBJ1-5; tentatively, D is TRBD1 (5 bases). V lost 3 bases to trimming and J lost 2 bases, with 11 bases between them. The germline V gene has CDR1 MNHEY and CDR2 SMNVEV (reference sequence). The CDR3 loop spans 15 amino acids. The CDR3 reads CASSLGGTGNQPQHF. The CDR3 nucleotides read TGTGCCAGCAGTTTGGGGGGGACGGGCAATCAGCCCCAGCATTTT.

This clone was counted only a few times. This rearrangement joins TRBV15 to TRBJ2-7, with 8 nucleotides matching TRBD2. J was trimmed by 3 bases and V by 5 bases; bases with no gene match: 3. The CDR3 sequence is 13 residues long. From germline, CDR1 is LNHNV and CDR2 YYDKDF (reference sequence). The CDR3 DNA reads TGTGCCACCAGCTTAGCGGGACGCTACGAGCAGTACTTC. Translation: CATSLAGRYEQYF.

This rearrangement joins TRBV5-1 to TRBJ2-7; 10 bases fit TRBD1. Trimming took 6 bases from V and 3 from J; bases not matched to a gene: 6. The CDR3 runs 14 residues. Looked up from germline, CDR1 is SGHRS and CDR2 is YFSETQ. The CDR3 coding sequence is TGCGCCAGCACCTTTGGACAGGGGGTCTACGAGCAGTACTTC. Protein: CASTFGQGVYEQYF.

The rearrangement joins TRBV29-1 to TRBJ2-5; 7 nucleotides match TRBD2. Germline V lookup: CDR1 SQVTM, CDR2 ANQGSEA. Trimming removed 4 bases from V and 3 bases from J; junction bases left unmatched: 2. The CDR3 loop spans 12 amino acids. CDR3 residues: CSVVAGEETQYF. The CDR3 DNA sequence: TGCAGCGTTGTTGCGGGGGAAGAGACCCAGTACTTC.

The chain has TRBV7-3 and TRBJ2-2; 8 bases line up with TRBD2. The CDR3 runs 17 residues. The germline CDR1 and CDR2 sequences are SGHTA and FQGTGA. Trimming cost V 5 bases and J 4 bases; bases outside gene matches: 12. The CDR3 bases are TGTGCCAGCAGCCCATCTCCCGGGACTAGGGCCACCGGGGAGCTGTTTTTT. This codes for CASSPSPGTRATGELFF.

V is TRBV6-4 and J is TRBJ2-2, with a weak D call TRBD2 (5 bases). Trimming cost V 4 bases and J 3 bases, with 9 bases left between them. This CDR3 comprises 14 residues. Germline V gene data show CDR1 as MRHNA and CDR2 as SNTAGT. The CDR3 reads CASSGGLDTGELFF. CDR3 coding DNA: TGTGCCAGCAGTGGCGGGCTCGACACCGGGGAGCTGTTTTTT.

This clone has more than one count but fewer than ten. V is TRBV6-5 and J is TRBJ1-5; D is possibly TRBD1 (6 bases). The CDR3 extends over 14 amino acids. V shed 6 bases and J shed 2 bases, with 11 bases lying between them. In germline, CDR1 is MNHEY, CDR2 SVGAGI. CDR3 residues: CASRKTGRNQPQHF. The CDR3 DNA reads TGTGCCAGCAGAAAGACAGGTCGCAATCAGCCCCAGCATTTT.

The rearrangement links TRBV9 to TRBJ1-2; D uncertain. Trimming cost V 3 bases and J 2 bases, with 20 bases left between them. The germline CDR1 and CDR2 sequences are SGDLS and YYNGEE. The CDR3 extends over 17 amino acids. The CDR3 region has the DNA TGTGCCAGCAGCGCGAGCCTGCCAGAATTTAGGAACTATGGCTACACCTTC. Residues: CASSASLPEFRNYGYTF.

The V call is TRBV7-8, the J call TRBJ1-1; D may be TRBD1 (5 bases). Germline loops: CDR1 SGHVS, CDR2 FQNEAQ. The ends were cut back, 4 bases at V and 3 bases at J, with 6 bases in the middle. The CDR3 has 12 residues. The CDR3 DNA sequence: TGTGCCAGCAGCTGGGGGGACACTGAAGCTTTCTTT. Protein sequence: CASSWGDTEAFF.

The chain carries TRBV28 and TRBJ2-1; 9 nucleotides line up with TRBD2. CDR1 MDHEN and CDR2 SYDVKM come from the germline V gene. The ends lost 3 bases at V and 7 bases at J; junction bases unmatched: 10. This CDR3 spans 16 amino acids. In nucleotides, the CDR3 is TGTGCCAGCAGTTTTGACCTAGCGGGACCCCAGAATGAGCAGTTCTTC. Its protein product is CASSFDLAGPQNEQFF.